This T cell receptor beta chain originates from a study of T-cell memory formation after mild COVID-19. Points from the study as a whole: Shrinking CD4+ clones were chiefly CM and EM; CD8+ ones were chiefly EMRA. The finding that pre-infection memory included some responding clones suggested that cross-reactive memory joined. There was a balanced CD4/CD8 profile in clones contracting day 15 to 85, and later expanders leaned CD4+.

Employing constant-segment primers, 5'RACE generated TCR alpha and TCR beta cDNA libraries bearing sample barcodes and UMIs. Via MiXCR, TCRdb re-called the 5' RACE reads, giving one row per CDR3 protein. The sample lists about 360,000 distinct CDR3 sequences, roughly an eighth seen once, with about 22% in the top ten. Ten or more counts support this clonotype. Its antigen is unknown. Trimming left V 3 bases short and J 1 base short, with 6 bases between. The CDR3 has 12 amino acids. Germline V lookup: CDR1 SQVTM, CDR2 ANQGSEA. The receptor's source is a man younger than 35 who had mild COVID-19 (a few samples of this study predate the infection). Cell type and time point are not known. The sample consisted of PBMCs or a T cell subset sorted from them (not recorded which). The chain joins TRBV29-1 to TRBJ1-2; D uncertain. The CDR3 loop is CSVDGLNYGYTF. DNA for the CDR3: TGCAGCGTTGACGGGCTTAACTATGGCTACACCTTC.